This TCR beta chain was recovered during a study of CD8 T cells in Susac syndrome. Germline values: CDR1 LGHDT, CDR2 YNNKEL (reference sequence). V was trimmed by 5 bases and J by 0 bases, leaving 10 bases between them. The CDR3 loop spans 15 amino acids. An amount of RNA that ranged from about 0.45 to 1 ug was reverse transcribed with random hexamers. immunoSEQ multiplex PCR amplified TCR beta CDR3 across 54 Vbeta, 13 Jbeta. TCRdb used MiXCR to reprocess the immunoSEQ multiplex PCR reads, holding one entry per CDR3 protein. The data show about 80,000 distinct CDR3 sequences, just over 90% seen once. The sample taken for sequencing was CD4+ T cells from PBMCs. V and J are TRBV3-1 and TRBJ1-4; no definite D call. This receptor was identified in a human donor with Susac syndrome. Here the CDR3 reads CASSGPVATNEKLFF. The CDR3 DNA reads TGTGCCAGCAGCGGGCCGGTTGCAACTAATGAAAAACTGTTTTTT. The variable domain in full, completed from reference TRBV3-1 and TRBJ1-4, reads DTAVSQTPKYLVTQMGNDKSIKCEQNLGHDTMYWYKQDSKKFLKIMFSYNNKELIINETVPNRFSPKSPDKAHLNLHINSLELGDSAVYFCASSGPVATNEKLFFGSGTQLSVL.